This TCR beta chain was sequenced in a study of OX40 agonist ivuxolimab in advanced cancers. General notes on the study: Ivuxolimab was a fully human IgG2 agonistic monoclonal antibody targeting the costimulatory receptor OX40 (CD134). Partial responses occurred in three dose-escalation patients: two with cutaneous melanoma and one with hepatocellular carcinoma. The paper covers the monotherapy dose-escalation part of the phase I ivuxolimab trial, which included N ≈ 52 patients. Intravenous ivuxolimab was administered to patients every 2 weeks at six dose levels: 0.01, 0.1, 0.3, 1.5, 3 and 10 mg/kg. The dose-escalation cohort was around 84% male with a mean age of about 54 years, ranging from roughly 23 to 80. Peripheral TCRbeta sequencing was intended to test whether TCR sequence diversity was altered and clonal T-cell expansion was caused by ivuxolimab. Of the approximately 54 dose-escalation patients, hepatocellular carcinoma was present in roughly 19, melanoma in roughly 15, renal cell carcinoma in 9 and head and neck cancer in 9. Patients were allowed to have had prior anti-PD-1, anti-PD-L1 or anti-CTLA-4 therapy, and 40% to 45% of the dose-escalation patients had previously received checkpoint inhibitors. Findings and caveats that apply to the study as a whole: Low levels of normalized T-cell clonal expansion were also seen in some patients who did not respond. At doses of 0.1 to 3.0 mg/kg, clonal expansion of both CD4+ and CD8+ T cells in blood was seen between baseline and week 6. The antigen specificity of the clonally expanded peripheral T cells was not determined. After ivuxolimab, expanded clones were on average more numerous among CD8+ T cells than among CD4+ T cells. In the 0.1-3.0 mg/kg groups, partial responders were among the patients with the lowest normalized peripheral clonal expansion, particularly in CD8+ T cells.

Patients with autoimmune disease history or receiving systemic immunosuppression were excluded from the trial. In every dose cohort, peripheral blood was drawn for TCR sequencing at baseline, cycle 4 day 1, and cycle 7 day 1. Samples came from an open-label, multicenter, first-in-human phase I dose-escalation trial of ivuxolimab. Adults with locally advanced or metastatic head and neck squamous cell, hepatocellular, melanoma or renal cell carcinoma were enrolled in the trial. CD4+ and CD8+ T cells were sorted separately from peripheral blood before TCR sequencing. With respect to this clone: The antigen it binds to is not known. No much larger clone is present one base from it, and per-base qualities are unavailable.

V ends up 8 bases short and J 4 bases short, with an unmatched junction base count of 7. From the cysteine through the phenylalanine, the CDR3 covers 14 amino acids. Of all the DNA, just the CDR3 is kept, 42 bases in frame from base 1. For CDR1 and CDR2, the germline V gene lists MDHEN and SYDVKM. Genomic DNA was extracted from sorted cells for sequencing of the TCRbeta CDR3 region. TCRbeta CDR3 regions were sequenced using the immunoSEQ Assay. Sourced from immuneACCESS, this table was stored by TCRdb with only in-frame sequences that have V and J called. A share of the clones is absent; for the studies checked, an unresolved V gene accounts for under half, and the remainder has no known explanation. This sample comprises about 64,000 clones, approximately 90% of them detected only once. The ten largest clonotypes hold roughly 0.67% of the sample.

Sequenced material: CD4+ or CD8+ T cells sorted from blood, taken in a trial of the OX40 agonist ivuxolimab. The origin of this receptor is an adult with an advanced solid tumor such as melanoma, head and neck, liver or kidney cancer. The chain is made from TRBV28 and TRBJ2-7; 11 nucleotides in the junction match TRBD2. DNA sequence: TGTGCCAGCGCGATAACTAGCGGGAGTTACGAGCAGTACTTC. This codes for CASAITSGSYEQYF. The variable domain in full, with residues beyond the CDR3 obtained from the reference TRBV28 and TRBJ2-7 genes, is DVKVTQSSRYLVKRTGEKVFLECVQDMDHENMFWYRQDPGLGLRLIYFSYDVKMKEKGDIPEGYSVSREKKERFSLILESASTNQTSMYLCASAITSGSYEQYFGPGTRLTVT.